Listed below are T cell receptor beta chains from one sample, sequenced in a study of cytomegalovirus exposure and HLA in healthy donors. The assay was immunoSEQ multiplex PCR, and TCRdb's table has in-frame clones only and misses some. The data hold 150,000 to 200,000 clones, with roughly 80% observed a single time. Sequencing was carried out using PBMCs. The receptors here all came from a man aged 30-40 years in good health and CMV-seropositive. Each CDR3 is given with its conserved first and last residue. The D gene is left open where the match is weak. Clone size is shown for a subset of rows, as once, few, many or a class of expanded clone.

clone_size j_call v_call d_call cdr3_nt cdr3_aa
. TRBJ2-2 TRBV7-2 TRBD2 TGTGCCAGCAGCGGGGGACTAGCGGGCGTCACCGGGGAGCTGTTTTTT CASSGGLAGVTGELFF
once TRBJ1-6 TRBV6-1 . TGTGCCAGCAGTCTACAGGGCTATAATTCACCCCTCCACTTT CASSLQGYNSPLHF
. TRBJ1-2 TRBV7-9 . TGTGCCAGCAGCTTAGACGGGGGATTGAACTATGGCTACACCTTC CASSLDGGLNYGYTF
. TRBJ1-6 TRBV7-7 . TGTGCTAGCAGCTTAGTCGACGTCCCGGGTGCGGATTCACCCCTCCACTTT CASSLVDVPGADSPLHF
. TRBJ1-4 TRBV5-4 TRBD1 TGTGCCAGCAGCACCGGGACAGGGACCGAAAAACTGTTTTTT CASSTGTGTEKLFF
. TRBJ2-3 TRBV29-1 . TGCAGCGTTGAACCCGCAGGCACAGATACGCAGTATTTT CSVEPAGTDTQYF
. TRBJ2-7 TRBV11-2 TRBD1 TGTGCCAGCAGCTTATTCGACAGGGCAGAAGACGAGCAGTACTTC CASSLFDRAEDEQYF
. TRBJ2-7 TRBV5-8 TRBD1 TGTGCCAGCAGCACCTACAGGGGGCTCACCTACGAGCAGTACTTC CASSTYRGLTYEQYF
. TRBJ2-3 TRBV9 TRBD2 TGTGCCAGCACACTAGCGGGGGTCAGCACAGATACGCAGTATTTT CASTLAGVSTDTQYF
. TRBJ2-2 TRBV6-9 TRBD2 TGTGCCAGCAGTTATTATCGACTAGCGGGCTCGAACACCGGGGAGCTGTTTTTT CASSYYRLAGSNTGELFF
. TRBJ1-2 TRBV19 . TGTGCCAGTAGTATATCCCCGGCTAACTATGGCTACACCTTC CASSISPANYGYTF
. TRBJ1-2 TRBV11-2 . TGTGCCAGCAGCCGCGACAGTGCTAACTATGGCTACACCTTC CASSRDSANYGYTF
. TRBJ2-7 TRBV4-1 . TGCGCCAGCAGCTTCACTGAGACCTACGAGCAGTACTTC CASSFTETYEQYF
. TRBJ2-7 TRBV21-1 . TGTGCCACCAGCCTAGGATGCGAGCAGTACTTC CATSLGCEQYF
. TRBJ1-4 TRBV7-9 . TGTGCCAGCAGCTTAAGGGGGGGCGGTGAAAAACTGTTTTTT CASSLRGGGEKLFF
. TRBJ2-1 TRBV5-1 . TGCGCCAGCAGCAACGGACAGTTGATATACAATGAGCAGTTCTTC CASSNGQLIYNEQFF
. TRBJ2-1 TRBV18 TRBD2 TGTGCCAGCTCACCCCAGCGGGGTCTCAATGAGCAGTTCTTC CASSPQRGLNEQFF
many TRBJ1-5 TRBV6-5 TRBD1 TGTGCCAGCAGTTACGGACAGGAAAATCAGCCCCAGCATTTT CASSYGQENQPQHF
few TRBJ2-5 TRBV7-7 . TGTGCTAGCAGCTTAGCGGGACAGGGCGGGCCTCGGTACTTC CASSLAGQGGPRYF
. TRBJ2-1 TRBV11-3 TRBD1 TGTGCCAGCAGCCCCCGGGACAGGGAAGATGAGCAGTTCTTC CASSPRDREDEQFF
. TRBJ1-2 TRBV29-1 TRBD1 TGCAGCGTGAGGACAGGGGATTATGGCTACACCTTC CSVRTGDYGYTF
few TRBJ2-7 TRBV2 TRBD1 TGTGCCAGCAATACGGACAGGGAAGGCGAGCAGTACTTC CASNTDREGEQYF
. TRBJ2-5 TRBV7-2 TRBD1 TGTGCCAGCAGCGCGAGAACAGGGGGCCAGGAGACCCAGTACTTC CASSARTGGQETQYF
. TRBJ2-1 TRBV27 TRBD2 TGTGCCAGCAGTCGAATAGCGGGGCATGAGCAGTTCTTC CASSRIAGHEQFF
. TRBJ2-1 TRBV7-6 TRBD2 TGTGCCAGCAGCGTTAGCGGGGGGGCCGGAGATGAGCAGTTCTTC CASSVSGGAGDEQFF
. TRBJ2-3 TRBV12-5 TRBD2 TGTGCTAGTGGTTTGGCACGACTAGCGGGGGCAGGGGATACGCAGTATTTT CASGLARLAGAGDTQYF
once TRBJ2-2 TRBV18 . TGTGCCAGCTCAGTCGGGGGTGGCACCGGGGAGCTGTTTTTT CASSVGGGTGELFF
. TRBJ2-7 TRBV9 TRBD2 TGTGCCAGCAGCACCCGGGGGGGTAGCGAGAACTACGAGCAGTACTTC CASSTRGGSENYEQYF
. TRBJ2-1 TRBV5-4 . TGTGCCAGCAGCTACTATTACAATGAGCAGTTCTTC CASSYYYNEQFF
. TRBJ2-7 TRBV6-5 TRBD1 TGTGCCAGCAGTTACTTGGGGACAGGCTCCTACGAGCAGTACTTC CASSYLGTGSYEQYF
. TRBJ1-1 TRBV27 . TGTGCCAGCAGTTCTTATACTGAAGCTTTCTTT CASSSYTEAFF
few TRBJ1-5 TRBV5-1 TRBD1 TGCGCCAGCAGCCCGACAGGGAATAGCAATCAGCCCCAGCATTTT CASSPTGNSNQPQHF
. TRBJ1-5 TRBV7-8 . TGTGCCAGCAGCTTATCGGGGGGCAGCAATCAGCCCCAGCATTTT CASSLSGGSNQPQHF
. TRBJ2-7 TRBV27 TRBD1 TGTGCCAGGATCCGGGACAGGGTGGATTACGAGCAGTACTTC CARIRDRVDYEQYF
once TRBJ1-1 TRBV4-1 . TGCGCCAGCAGCCCCCGAAGTATAGGGGCCTCCGTCGTGAACACTGAAGCTTTCTTT CASSPRSIGASVVNTEAFF